The 20 T cell receptor beta chains below were found in one sample sequenced in a study of blood T cell repertoires in COVID-19. Assay used: immunoSEQ multiplex PCR; TCRdb lists only in-frame clones, some missing. Among some 200,000 clones listed, around 80% were seen once. Sequencing was done on a sample of peripheral blood. These TCRs come from a woman aged 60 to 75 who had recovered from COVID-19.

This sequence joins TRBV29-1 and TRBJ1-2; the D gene is possibly TRBD1 (5 bases). The V and J ends lost 3 bases and 8 bases respectively, with 19 bases between them. Looked up from germline, CDR1 is SQVTM and CDR2 is ANQGSEA. This CDR3 is built from 14 residues. CDR3 sequence: CSVEEGLWSGGYTF. The DNA for the CDR3 is TGCAGCGTTGAGGAGGGGCTCTGGTCGGGGGGCTACACCTTC.

This clone has a handful of counts. This rearrangement joins TRBV4-2 to TRBJ2-6, with TRBD2 matching over 16 bases. The CDR3 runs to 20 residues. Looked up from germline, CDR1 is LGHNA and CDR2 is YNFKEQ. The J segment lost 1 base and the V segment lost 2 bases, leaving 5 bases of the junction unmatched. For the CDR3, the DNA is TGTGCCAGCAGCCAAACCGGGACTAGCGGGGGGGCTTCTGGGGCCAACGTCCTGACTTTC. This encodes CASSQTGTSGGASGANVLTF.

J is TRBJ2-7 and V is TRBV13, with 16 nucleotides matching TRBD2. Germline CDR1 PRHDT, CDR2 FYEKMQ (reference sequence). After removal of 1 base from V and 4 bases from J, the junction contained 4 bases not matched to a gene. The CDR3 length is 17 residues. CDR3 amino acids: CASSLAEGLAGGYEQYF. The CDR3 nucleotides read TGTGCCAGCAGCTTAGCGGAGGGACTAGCGGGGGGGTACGAGCAGTACTTC.

The genes are TRBV14 and TRBJ2-5; D ambiguous. CDR3 length: 14 amino acids. CDR1 SGHDN and CDR2 FVKESK come from the germline V gene. Trimming took 1 base from V and 5 from J, leaving 11 bases between them. DNA for the CDR3: TGTGCCAGCAGCCAAGGTTCCGGGTTGGAGACCCAGTACTTC. It specifies CASSQGSGLETQYF.

This clone was detected only a few times. The rearrangement joins TRBV18 to TRBJ1-5; TRBD1 aligns across 7 bases. Looked up from germline, CDR1 is KGHSH and CDR2 is LQKENI. After removal of 2 bases from V and 4 bases from J, the junction contained 5 bases not matched to a gene. The CDR3 contains 15 residues. The CDR3 region is CASSPSQTGNQPQHF. CDR3 DNA sequence: TGTGCCAGCTCACCATCCCAGACAGGGAATCAGCCCCAGCATTTT.

This clone was observed a few times. CDR3 loop: CASGLVPRGPEKLFF. The CDR3 nucleotides read TGTGCTAGTGGTTTGGTACCCAGGGGGCCTGAAAAACTGTTTTTT. This sequence joins TRBV12-5 and TRBJ1-4; 8 bases fit TRBD1. With 0 bases clipped from V and 7 bases from J, the junction kept 4 bases outside the gene matches. The CDR3 is 15 residues long. The germline V gene encodes CDR1 LGHNT and CDR2 FRNRAP.

The rearrangement joins TRBV24-1 to TRBJ1-6; no clear D gene. The CDR3 is 15 residues long. Germline CDR1 reads KGHDR; CDR2 reads SFDVKD. The ends were cut back, 9 bases at V and 7 bases at J, with 18 bases in the middle. The CDR3 DNA is TGTGCCACCCACCTTGCTAGGGAGCTGAATTCACCCCTCCACTTT. Translated: CATHLARELNSPLHF.

The chain couples TRBV12-3 or TRBV12-4 to TRBJ2-1, with D possibly matching TRBD2 (5 bases). The CDR3 is 11 residues long. Trimming stripped 3 bases from V and 9 bases from J, with 6 bases between. The CDR3 region has the DNA TGTGCCAGCAGTTTTAGCGCTGAGCAGTTCTTC. This gives the protein CASSFSAEQFF.

This rearrangement joins TRBV19 to TRBJ1-5; D not certain. The germline gives CDR1 LNHDA, CDR2 SQIVND (reference sequence). Trimming removed 7 bases at V and 7 bases at J, with 14 bases between. This CDR3 spans 13 amino acids. CDR3 DNA sequence: TGTGCCAGTACACAAGGGCCGGGACAGCCCCAGCATTTT. It yields the protein CASTQGPGQPQHF.

The chain joins TRBV5-1 to TRBJ2-7; the D gene is possibly TRBD1 (6 bases). CDR1 is SGHRS, CDR2 YFSETQ, per germline. The CDR3 has 14 residues. Trimming took 3 bases from V and 2 from J, leaving 12 bases between them. The CDR3 nucleotides read TGCGCCAGCAGCTCGGGACACAATGCCTACGAGCAGTACTTC. It is translated as CASSSGHNAYEQYF.

J is TRBJ2-1 and V is TRBV7-9, with 7 bases that match TRBD1. CDR3 length equals 15 residues. Germline V gene data show CDR1 as SEHNR and CDR2 as FQNEAQ (reference sequence). The V segment lost 3 bases and the J segment 6 bases; nucleotides outside the gene matches: 8. Here the CDR3 DNA reads TGTGCCAGCAGCTTGGACAGGATTTCCATCAATGAGCAGTTCTTC. It translates to CASSLDRISINEQFF.

V and J are TRBV5-1 and TRBJ1-2; D is unclear. Trimming removed 0 bases from V and 1 base from J, with 7 bases in between. The CDR3 sequence is 14 residues long. Germline-derived CDR1 and CDR2 are SGHRS and YFSETQ. The CDR3 DNA follows: TGCGCCAGCAGCTTGGACAGCAATAACTATGGCTACACCTTC. Encoded protein: CASSLDSNNYGYTF.

The chain has TRBV2 and TRBJ2-7, with 7 bases fitting TRBD1. The trim removed 6 bases at V and 1 base at J, leaving 0 bases unmatched. Germline V gene lookup returns CDR1 SNHLY and CDR2 FYNNEI. The CDR3 runs 12 residues. CDR3 in DNA: TGTGCCAGCAGGGACAGGTCCTACGAGCAGTACTTC. Amino acids: CASRDRSYEQYF.

A note on this clone: With a far larger clone one base away, a read error is the likely cause. The chain carries TRBV11-1 and TRBJ1-1; 8 bases agree with TRBD1. Germline V gene lookup returns CDR1 SGHAT and CDR2 FQDESV (reference sequence). The CDR3 runs 15 residues. J gave up 1 base and V 5 bases, and 6 bases lay outside the gene matches. The CDR3 coding sequence is TGTGCCAGCAGCACCCGGACAGGGTGGAACACTGAAGCTTTCTTT. It codes for CASSTRTGWNTEAFF. Filled out from reference TRBV11-1 and TRBJ1-1, the complete variable domain reads EAEVAQSPRYKITEKSQAVAFWCDPISGHATLYWYRQILGQGPELLVQFQDESVVDDSQLPKDRFSAERLKGVDSTLKIQPAELGDSAMYLCASSTRTGWNTEAFFGQGTRLTVV.

V is TRBV13 and J is TRBJ1-1; D uncertain. The CDR3 length is 12 residues. In germline, CDR1 is PRHDT, CDR2 FYEKMQ (reference sequence). The V and J ends lost 5 bases and 2 bases respectively, with 6 bases between them. CDR3 nucleotides: TGTGCCAGCAGCCCCGGTAACACTGAAGCTTTCTTT. This translates into CASSPGNTEAFF. The variable domain in full, with the rest retrieved from reference TRBV13 and TRBJ1-1, is AAGVIQSPRHLIKEKRETATLKCYPIPRHDTVYWYQQGPGQDPQFLISFYEKMQSDKGSIPDRFSAQQFSDYHSELNMSSLELGDSALYFCASSPGNTEAFFGQGTRLTVV.

This chain uses TRBV11-2 with TRBJ2-5; 9 bases map to TRBD2. The CDR3 runs 15 residues. V lost 4 bases and J lost 4; bases outside the gene matches: 7. Germline V gives CDR1 SGHAT, CDR2 FQNNGV. CDR3 coding DNA: TGTGCCAGCAGCTCCAAGCGGGGGGCAGTAGAGACCCAGTACTTC. Its translation is CASSSKRGAVETQYF.

The J gene is TRBJ2-3, the V gene TRBV5-1; the match to TRBD2 covers 7 bases. Germline loops: CDR1 SGHRS, CDR2 YFSETQ. V gave up 3 bases and J gave up 4 bases; unmatched junction bases: 5. This CDR3 region has 14 residues. DNA for the CDR3: TGCGCCAGCAGCTCCGCCGGGGGGTCAGATACGCAGTATTTT. Its translation: CASSSAGGSDTQYF.

J is TRBJ1-1 and V is TRBV7-9; no clear D gene. Germline assignment: CDR1 SEHNR and CDR2 FQNEAQ (reference sequence). CDR3 length: 13 residues. Trimming stripped 5 bases from V and 3 bases from J, with 10 bases between. The CDR3 loop reads CASSPPEDTEAFF. CDR3 in DNA: TGTGCCAGCAGCCCCCCTGAGGACACTGAAGCTTTCTTT. Full variable domain (outside the CDR3, taken from reference TRBV7-9 and TRBJ1-1): DTGVSQNPRHKITKRGQNVTFRCDPISEHNRLYWYRQTLGQGPEFLTYFQNEAQLEKSRLLSDRFSAERPKGSFSTLEIQRTEQGDSAMYLCASSPPEDTEAFFGQGTRLTVV.

The chain recombines TRBV9 with TRBJ2-1; 13 bases agree with TRBD2. The CDR3 has 18 residues. From germline, CDR1 is SGDLS and CDR2 YYNGEE. Trimming removed 0 bases from V and 1 base from J; junction bases left unmatched: 4. The CDR3 DNA follows: TGTGCCAGCAGCGTAGGGACTAGCGGGGGCCCGTCCTACAATGAGCAGTTCTTC. It specifies CASSVGTSGGPSYNEQFF.

The chain carries TRBV7-2 and TRBJ2-1; 7 positions agree with TRBD2. The CDR3 extends over 15 amino acids. The germline gives CDR1 SGHTA, CDR2 FQGNSA. V lost 3 bases, J lost 5 bases, and 7 bases stayed unmatched. This CDR3 reads CASSFSWGGHNEQFF. CDR3 sequence (DNA): TGTGCCAGCAGCTTCTCGTGGGGGGGACACAATGAGCAGTTCTTC.